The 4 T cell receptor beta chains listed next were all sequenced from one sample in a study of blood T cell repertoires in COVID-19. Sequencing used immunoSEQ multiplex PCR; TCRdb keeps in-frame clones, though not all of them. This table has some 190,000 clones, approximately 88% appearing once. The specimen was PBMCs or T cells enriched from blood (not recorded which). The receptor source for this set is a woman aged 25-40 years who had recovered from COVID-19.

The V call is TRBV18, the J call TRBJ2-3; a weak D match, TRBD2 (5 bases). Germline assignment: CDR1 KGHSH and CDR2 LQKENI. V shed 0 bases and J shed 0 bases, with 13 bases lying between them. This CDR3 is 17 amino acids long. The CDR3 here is CASSPPASPRSTDTQYF. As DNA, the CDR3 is TGTGCCAGCTCACCACCGGCTAGCCCTCGAAGCACAGATACGCAGTATTTT.

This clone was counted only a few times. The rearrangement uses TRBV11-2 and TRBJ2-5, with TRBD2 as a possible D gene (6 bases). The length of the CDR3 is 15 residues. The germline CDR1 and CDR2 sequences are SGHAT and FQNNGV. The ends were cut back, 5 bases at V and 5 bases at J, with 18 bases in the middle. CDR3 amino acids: CASSVHWSGGETQYF. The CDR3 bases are TGTGCCAGCAGCGTCCACTGGAGTGGGGGGGAGACCCAGTACTTC.

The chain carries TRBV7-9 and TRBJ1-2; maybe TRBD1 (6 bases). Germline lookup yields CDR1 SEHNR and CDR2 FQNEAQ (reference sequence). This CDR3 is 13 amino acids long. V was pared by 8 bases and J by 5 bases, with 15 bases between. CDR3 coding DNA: TGTGCCAGCGGAAGGGGGACGGAATATGGCTACACCTTC. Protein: CASGRGTEYGYTF.

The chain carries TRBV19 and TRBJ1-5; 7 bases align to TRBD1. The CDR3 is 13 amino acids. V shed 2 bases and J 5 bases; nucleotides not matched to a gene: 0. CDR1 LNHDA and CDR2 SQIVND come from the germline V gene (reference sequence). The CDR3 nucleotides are TGTGCCAGTAGTATACAGGGGGATCAGCCCCAGCATTTT. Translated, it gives CASSIQGDQPQHF.